This TCR beta chain stems from a study of T cells after yellow fever vaccination. This clonotype was counted a few times. TCRdb analysed the 5' RACE reads with MiXCR anew, one entry per CDR3 protein. The sample shows hundreds of thousands of distinct CDR3 sequences, approximately 4% of them seen only once. V shed 9 bases, J shed 8 bases, and the junction held 15 bases outside the gene matches. The germline gives CDR1 SGHDT, CDR2 YYEEEE. This CDR3 contains 14 residues. This clonotype originated in a man younger than 30 who received the YFV17D yellow fever vaccine. The V gene is TRBV5-6, the J gene TRBJ2-3; 7 positions agree with TRBD1. The sample in question was PBMCs, obtained 5 days after the yellow fever booster vaccination. The CDR3 loop reads CATHRQGVGSTQYF. For the CDR3, the DNA is TGTGCCACCCACCGACAGGGAGTAGGATCTACGCAGTATTTT.